The 8 T cell receptor beta chains presented below share a single source sample, sequenced in a study of CD8+CD57+ T cells in acquired aplastic anemia. Both TCR beta VDJ combination and CDR3 sequence profiling were carried out. Genomic DNA was the template for this profiling. From the reads, TCRdb called clonotypes with MiXCR, one entry per CDR3 protein. Here the sample spans 250,000 or so distinct CDR3 sequences, roughly half being singletons. All patients picked for sequencing had shown, by flow cytometry, an expansion of CD8+CD57+ cells. Sequencing used sorted CD4+, CD8+, or CD8+CD57+ T cells (not recorded which) from PBMCs. These receptors all come from a human donor with aplastic anemia.

V and J are TRBV15 and TRBJ2-5, with D possibly TRBD1 on 5 matching bases. The J call may be incorrect, as the DNA end agrees better with TRBJ2-1. Germline CDR1 is LNHNV and CDR2 is YYDKDF (reference sequence). The CDR3 consists of 14 residues. In nucleotides, the CDR3 is TGTGCCACCAAAGCTCAGGGTTCCCCCAATGAGCAGTTCTTC. This sequence encodes CATKAQGSPNEQFF.

This clonotype is a singleton in its sample. The chain recombines TRBV9 with TRBJ2-5, with 10 bases lining up with TRBD2. V was clipped by 3 bases and J by 5 bases; unmatched bases: 10. The germline V gene encodes CDR1 SGDLS and CDR2 YYNGEE. CDR3 length: 16 residues. The CDR3 reads CASSAGTSGVFETQYF. The CDR3 DNA is TGTGCCAGCAGCGCCGGAACTAGCGGGGTTTTTGAGACCCAGTACTTC.

The V and J genes are TRBV14 and TRBJ2-7; D may be TRBD1 (6 bases). The V end was cut by 6 bases, the J end by 3 bases, with 18 bases between. The CDR3 has 15 amino acids. From germline, CDR1 is SGHDN and CDR2 FVKESK. In nucleotides, the CDR3 is TGTGCCAGCAGTCACACCATGACAGGAGGCTACGAGCAGTACTTC. Its translation: CASSHTMTGGYEQYF.

This clonotype was recorded only once. Without the conserved terminal phenylalanine or tryptophan, this CDR3 likely stems from a read error. The DNA is left out, because the CDR3 cannot be placed on it with certainty; the CDR3 is given as TCRdb lists it. This chain joins TRBV6-4 and TRBJ2-5; the table gives TRBD2 as D, unverified against the DNA. Germline loops: CDR1 MRHNA, CDR2 SNTAGT. Including both end residues, the CDR3 is 9 amino acids long. The CDR3 sequence: CASSDSTSG.

This clonotype was seen at least ten times. The rearrangement uses TRBV6-2 or TRBV6-3 and TRBJ2-7; no clear D. There are 13 residues in the CDR3. Trimming removed 2 bases from V and 6 bases from J, with 11 bases in between. From germline, CDR1 is MNHEY and CDR2 SVGEGT. CDR3 amino acids: CASSYDETPEQYF. CDR3 sequence (DNA): TGTGCCAGCAGTTACGACGAGACTCCCGAGCAGTACTTC.

CDR3 bases: TGTGCCATCCCAAAGAGAGCGGGAGTCCTGACTTTC. Amino acid sequence: CAIPKRAGVLTF. This chain connects TRBV10-3 to TRBJ2-6, with 7 bases fitting TRBD2. Germline CDR1 and CDR2: ENHRY and SYGVKD. The V gene end was trimmed by 8 bases and the J gene end by 13 bases; junction bases not matched to a gene: 8. This CDR3 is 12 amino acids long.

The chain carries TRBV6-5 and TRBJ1-1, with D perhaps matching TRBD1 (5 bases). The germline gives CDR1 MNHEY, CDR2 SVGAGI. Trimming took off 0 bases at V and 5 bases at J, with 16 bases between the two ends. This CDR3 contains 16 residues. The CDR3 DNA reads TGTGCCAGCAGTTACTCTCCGGGGCTTGGACATACTGAAGCTTTCTTT. It specifies CASSYSPGLGHTEAFF.

This chain links TRBV7-6 with TRBJ2-2; D unresolved. The V gene lost 1 base and the J gene lost 1 base, with 10 bases spanning the gap. There are 16 residues in the CDR3. Per the germline V gene, CDR1 is SGHVS and CDR2 is FNYEAQ. This chain's CDR3 is CASSLDRTKNTGELFF. DNA of the CDR3: TGTGCCAGCAGCTTAGACAGAACAAAGAACACCGGGGAGCTGTTTTTT.